The sequence of this TCR beta chain was determined in a study of cytomegalovirus exposure and HLA in healthy donors (dated by TCRdb to about 2017). About the study as a whole: According to an earlier analysis of several hundred of the donors, about 180 million T cells yielded some 110 million unique TCR beta sequences and around 280 Gb of sequence data. An early release covering 550 to 650 HLA-typed donors comprised about 300 gigabases of sequencing data and 85 million to 100 million unique TCR sequences. Of the 350 to 400 genotyped donors, approximately 83% fell in the genetic ancestry cluster associated with self-reported Caucasian donors. The aim of the study was to test whether cataloging public T cell receptors could identify signatures of past pathogen exposure. The study profiled the T cell repertoires of fewer than 850 subjects by immunosequencing and related them to cytomegalovirus serostatus. Besides the first cohort of approximately 710 subjects, a separate validation cohort made up of roughly 130 different subjects was used. The study combined high-throughput TCR immunosequencing, statistical association of individual TCRs with disease status, and machine learning to predict cytomegalovirus infection status. A later analysis re-analyzed previously published TCR beta repertoires from about 730 donors and added high-resolution HLA genotyping to study TCR occurrence patterns. The later analysis used no new phenotypic data to find candidate immune exposures, relying instead on TCR beta sequences and their occurrence across donors. An earlier analysis of 587 of the donors used high-throughput TCR beta sequencing to judge whether each TCR beta V gene segment behaved as functional or pseudogenic. Donor age, sex, ethnicity and CMV serostatus were collected together with the repertoire data. A later genetic analysis used genome-wide SNP genotypes for about 65% of the 666 donors, treating that subset as a discovery cohort. Every discovery cohort repertoire had been produced on one sequencing platform. HLA typing included class I and class II loci at four-digit resolution. The number of donors typed differed by locus, with 629-630 for A, B, C, DRB1 and DQB1, roughly 520 for DQA1, approximately 580 for DPA1, and roughly 450 for DPB1. A few DR-DQ haplotypes were treated as single units for association and clustering because of strong linkage in the cohort. Among a few hundred genotyped donors of the cohort, an average of approximately 240,000 unique TCR beta nucleotide sequences were sequenced per donor, 15% to 20% of them non-productive. Points the paper makes about the study in general: For the cohort, immune exposure information was limited to CMV serostatus. In both the original and validation cohorts, the classifier was reported to diagnose cytomegalovirus status with high specificity and sensitivity. In a later analysis, the rate of TCR association differed among HLA loci, with DRB1 alleles having the most associated TCRs and HLA-C alleles having the fewest. In a later genetic analysis, fewer N-insertions in productive TCRs were reported among donors in an Asian-associated ancestry cluster than the approximately 670-donor mean. Only TCR beta chains were sequenced in this cohort, and the absence of alpha or paired-chain data limited detectable features. Linkage disequilibrium might explain the correlated functional status among segregating V segments, but an unknown experimental factor could not be ruled out. The presence/absence analyses assumed that sequencing depth was roughly uniform across donors, and that assumption may not be true. Compared with equally common non-associated chains, HLA-associated TCR beta chains in a later analysis were more clonally expanded and had lower generation probabilities. In a later analysis, several top co-occurrence clusters were reported to appear linked to parvovirus B19, influenza, CMV and Epstein-Barr virus. Around 16 rarely observed V segments, including chromosome 9 orphons, were excluded from the earlier analysis of several hundred of the donors because counts were too low. In vitro tests confirmed that a few of the cytomegalovirus-associated TCR beta chains recognize cytomegalovirus antigens. Most CMV-associated TCR beta chains appeared to be HLA-restricted in a later analysis, and the HLA associations seemed to be driven largely by CMV exposure. In a later analysis, about 17,000 TCR beta sequences were associated with specific HLA alleles at a false discovery rate of 0.05. The study listed 150 to 200 TCR beta chains as associated with cytomegalovirus. Assigning TCR associations to individual alleles was difficult when HLA alleles, especially DR and DQ, strongly co-occurred. A cluster of highly shared sequence variants was judged likely to be a technical artifact of the sequencing pipeline. Across donors, most TCR sequences were observed very rarely, whereas some public TCRs were present in many individuals. An earlier analysis of around 500 of the donors showed that most TCR beta V segments appeared in productive rearrangements either about 87% or about 30% of the time, which broadly matched IMGT annotations. The authors suggested that the approach could potentially be extended to other disease states and immunological phenotypes. In a later genetic analysis, a missense DCLRE1C variant was associated with V-gene and J-gene trimming of TCR beta chains, and the association was replicated in an independent cohort. A further reported finding was that TCR beta sequences accurately predicted the HLA-A and HLA-B alleles for most subjects in the first cohort. Because HLA typing was unavailable for some donors at each locus, only the typed subset was used in association tests. The 87-base-pair reads could not distinguish some IMGT-functional V segments, including TRBV6-2 and TRBV6-3, so those segments were excluded.

Receptor amplification or capture employed the immunoSEQ multiplex PCR assay. For the multiplex PCR, a mixture combining 60 forward primers for TCR Vbeta segments and 13 reverse primers for TCR Jbeta segments was used. The CDR3 region of rearranged TCR beta genes was amplified from genomic DNA with a multiplex PCR assay. The Illumina HiSeq System was used to sequence the amplified TCR beta libraries as 87-base-pair reads. On the study's bioinformatics: Across the roughly 670 repertoires, a later analysis counted 80 million or so unique TCR beta chains, around 11 million of which were shared by at least two donors. Raw reads were error-corrected and collapsed into unique sequences with a nearest-neighbor algorithm that merged closely related sequences to remove PCR and sequencing errors. CDR3 sequences were aligned to IMGT reference sequences to assign V, D and J gene segments. For a sequence to be retained, a match of at least six nucleotides was required to both a V gene segment and a J gene segment. A rearrangement counted as productive if the CDR3 had no stop codons and remained in frame with V and J, and every other rearrangement counted as non-productive. CDR3 was defined according to IMGT convention as the region running from the second conserved V-encoded cysteine to the conserved J-encoded phenylalanine. The earlier analysis of a few hundred of the donors excluded sequences that lacked an unambiguous match to a single V gene segment. In an earlier analysis of some 590 of the donors, V segments were called functional above 56.7% productive rearrangements and were called segregating when the between-donor standard deviation exceeded 5%. A statistical classification framework was built for diagnosing cytomegalovirus status from the catalog of TCR beta chain sequences. In a later analysis, V and J genes were assigned by comparing TCR nucleotide sequences against IMGT/GENE-DB human TR gene sequences. In a later analysis, CDR3 sequences and most-parsimonious VDJ recombination scenarios were assigned using the TCRdist pipeline. In a later analysis, each TCR beta chain was defined by its CDR3 amino acid sequence together with its V-gene family, and reads without a unique V-gene family were excluded. To address suspected cross-contamination and a sequencing artifact, a later analysis removed over 500 highly shared, low-generation-probability nucleotide sequences. A later analysis calculated a clonal expansion index for each public chain from normalized within-repertoire ranks of inferred template counts. Generation probabilities in a later analysis came from a VDJ recombination model fitted to out-of-frame rearrangements, and those results were checked against IGoR. In a later analysis, hypergeometric tests were used to score TCR-TCR, TCR-HLA and TCR-CMV co-occurrence, with a repertoire-size bias correction applied to TCR pairs. A later analysis estimated false discovery rates by permuting HLA or CMV assignments 20 times. A later analysis grouped co-occurring TCRs with DBSCAN, adding TCRdist sequence similarity when clustering within HLA-allele-positive subsets. Repertoires with fewer than 30,000 or more than 120,000 public chains were left out of co-occurrence clustering, as were about five repertoires with anomalous nucleotide sharing. TCRdb took this table from immuneACCESS and kept in-frame rearrangements with V and J called. Such tables lack part of the clones; where checked against another copy, unresolved V genes explain under half of the gap, and the rest is unexplained. V, J and clone size reflect that table, while D and trimming were determined from the DNA. Counted in this sample were around 120,000 clones; more than 65% of them appeared once. The top ten constitute over 2% of the sample.

The CDR3 starts with the cysteine, ends with the phenylalanine, and has 16 residues. Of the read, only the CDR3 DNA is kept; its 48 bases are in frame from base 1. Via the germline V gene, CDR1 is SGHDT and CDR2 YYEEEE. V trim: 3 bases; J trim: 9 bases; unmatched bases: 11. This clone came up a few times. Its binding antigen is unknown. No qualities accompany the bases; no much larger clone lies one base away. The cohort comprised 710 or so healthy bone marrow donors. Cohort members were all nominally healthy when sampled, although unrecorded immune exposures were likely present. The donor was CMV seropositive and belonged to the group of 250 to 300 seropositive cohort members. A peripheral blood sample was provided by each donor, and peripheral blood mononuclear cells were used for TCR beta sequencing. Genomic DNA was extracted from the blood cell samples with the Qiagen DNeasy Blood Extraction Kit.

The sequence was collected from a woman in her fifties or sixties in good health and CMV-seropositive. This sequence uses TRBV5-6 and TRBJ1-6, and 8 junction bases match TRBD1. The sequenced sample consisted of PBMCs. The CDR3 in this case is CASSSSLEDRVSPLHF. The DNA is TGTGCCAGCAGCTCTTCTCTAGAGGACAGGGTTTCACCCCTCCACTTT.